A selection of T cell receptor beta chains follows, all from one sample in a study of shared clonotypes between healthy human individuals. The data were produced by immunoSEQ multiplex PCR, yet TCRdb's version contains in-frame clones alone and is incomplete. The data hold about 230,000 clones, with 65% observed a single time. Sequences were obtained from memory CD4+ T cells sorted from blood. The source of these receptors is a man younger than 45 in good health. The CDR3 runs from the conserved cysteine through the conserved F or W. Each record gives: J gene, clone size, D gene, V gene, CDR3 DNA, CDR3 protein. The D gene is left open where the match is weak. The size field is filled for only some rows; it gives once, few, many or a size class.

J gene: TRBJ2-1
clone size: once
D gene: .
V gene: TRBV5-4
CDR3 DNA: TGTGCCAGCAGTCCTGGCGGGTACTCCTACAATGAGCAGTTCTTC
CDR3 protein: CASSPGGYSYNEQFF

J gene: TRBJ1-2
clone size: .
D gene: .
V gene: TRBV28
CDR3 DNA: TGTGCCAGTTCTGACGGGACTCGAGCTAACTATGGCTACACCTTC
CDR3 protein: CASSDGTRANYGYTF

J gene: TRBJ2-3
clone size: .
D gene: TRBD2
V gene: TRBV9
CDR3 DNA: TGTGCCAGCAGCGTAGCGGTGCTAGCGGGGGACGATACGCAGTATTTT
CDR3 protein: CASSVAVLAGDDTQYF

J gene: TRBJ2-3
clone size: .
D gene: .
V gene: TRBV7-2
CDR3 DNA: TGTGCCAGCAGCTATGGGACGCCCAGCACAGATACGCAGTATTTT
CDR3 protein: CASSYGTPSTDTQYF

J gene: TRBJ2-7
clone size: .
D gene: .
V gene: TRBV4-3
CDR3 DNA: TGCGCCAGCAGCCAAGTAAATTCAGGTTTACTCGAGCAGTACTTC
CDR3 protein: CASSQVNSGLLEQYF

J gene: TRBJ2-1
clone size: .
D gene: .
V gene: TRBV30
CDR3 DNA: TGTGCCTGGGACACCCAATCCTACAATGAGCAGTTCTTC
CDR3 protein: CAWDTQSYNEQFF

J gene: TRBJ2-7
clone size: .
D gene: .
V gene: TRBV7-9
CDR3 DNA: TGTGCCAGCAGCAGGGACGTTGGCGAGCAGTACTTC
CDR3 protein: CASSRDVGEQYF

J gene: TRBJ2-7
clone size: .
D gene: .
V gene: TRBV5-1
CDR3 DNA: TGCGCCAGCAGCTTAACTTCTAGTTCCGCGTGGCCCTACGAGCAGTACTTC
CDR3 protein: CASSLTSSSAWPYEQYF

J gene: TRBJ2-7
clone size: .
D gene: .
V gene: TRBV29-1
CDR3 DNA: TGCAGCGTTGCGGGGCTTAGCTCCTACGAGCAGTACTTC
CDR3 protein: CSVAGLSSYEQYF

J gene: TRBJ2-1
clone size: .
D gene: .
V gene: TRBV29-1
CDR3 DNA: TGCAGCGTCCCCTCGGGACCTTACCTAAACAATGAGCAGTTCTTC
CDR3 protein: CSVPSGPYLNNEQFF

J gene: TRBJ2-7
clone size: .
D gene: .
V gene: TRBV7-2
CDR3 DNA: TGTGCCAGCAGCTTAGGTGGGAGATCCAGCGAGCAGTACTTC
CDR3 protein: CASSLGGRSSEQYF

J gene: TRBJ2-7
clone size: .
D gene: TRBD2
V gene: TRBV11-1
CDR3 DNA: TGTGCCAGCAGCCCCGAGCGGGGCGCCCTCTACGAGCAGTACTTC
CDR3 protein: CASSPERGALYEQYF

J gene: TRBJ2-1
clone size: .
D gene: .
V gene: TRBV10-3
CDR3 DNA: TGTGCCATCAGTGAGTCAGCCGGGACTCAGAATGAGCAGTTCTTC
CDR3 protein: CAISESAGTQNEQFF

J gene: TRBJ2-1
clone size: .
D gene: TRBD2
V gene: TRBV7-9
CDR3 DNA: TGTGCCAGCAGCCAAATAACGGGAGGGCCGCAAGAGCAGTTCTTC
CDR3 protein: CASSQITGGPQEQFF

J gene: TRBJ2-1
clone size: .
D gene: .
V gene: TRBV7-9
CDR3 DNA: TGTGCCAGCAGCTTAATTTCCAGGTCCTACAATGAGCAGTTCTTC
CDR3 protein: CASSLISRSYNEQFF

J gene: TRBJ1-5
clone size: .
D gene: .
V gene: TRBV5-1
CDR3 DNA: TGCGCCAGCAGCTTGGGGGTCGGGGGCAATCAGCCCCAGCATTTT
CDR3 protein: CASSLGVGGNQPQHF

J gene: TRBJ2-3
clone size: .
D gene: .
V gene: TRBV29-1
CDR3 DNA: TGCAGCGTTGTCGAGGGGAGCACAGATACGCAGTATTTT
CDR3 protein: CSVVEGSTDTQYF

J gene: TRBJ2-5
clone size: few
D gene: TRBD2
V gene: TRBV6-1
CDR3 DNA: TGTGCCAGCACGCTAGCGGTATACCTCCAAGAGACCCAGTACTTC
CDR3 protein: CASTLAVYLQETQYF

J gene: TRBJ2-1
clone size: .
D gene: .
V gene: TRBV2
CDR3 DNA: TGTGCCAGCAGTGAGGTGTCAGGGCGGGCTAATTCTGAGCAGTTCTTC
CDR3 protein: CASSEVSGRANSEQFF

J gene: TRBJ2-3
clone size: .
D gene: TRBD1
V gene: TRBV6-1
CDR3 DNA: TGTGCCAGCAGTGAGCAGGGGGTAGATACGCAGTATTTT
CDR3 protein: CASSEQGVDTQYF

J gene: TRBJ2-1
clone size: .
D gene: .
V gene: TRBV5-1
CDR3 DNA: TGCGCCAGCAGCTCGACACCCAGCTCCTACAATGAGCAGTTCTTC
CDR3 protein: CASSSTPSSYNEQFF

J gene: TRBJ1-1
clone size: .
D gene: .
V gene: TRBV25-1
CDR3 DNA: TGTGCCAGCAGCGACAGGTTCGACACTGAAGCTTTCTTT
CDR3 protein: CASSDRFDTEAFF

J gene: TRBJ1-1
clone size: .
D gene: TRBD1
V gene: TRBV27
CDR3 DNA: TGTGCCAGCAGTTTCAGTCAGGGGGTGGACACTGAAGCTTTCTTT
CDR3 protein: CASSFSQGVDTEAFF

J gene: TRBJ1-5
clone size: few
D gene: .
V gene: TRBV10-3
CDR3 DNA: TGTGCCATCAGTGAGTCGGGGGGAGATCAGCCCCAGCATTTT
CDR3 protein: CAISESGGDQPQHF

J gene: TRBJ2-7
clone size: .
D gene: TRBD1
V gene: TRBV5-4
CDR3 DNA: TGTGCCAGCAGCCGTCGGGACAGCTCCTACGAGCAGTACTTC
CDR3 protein: CASSRRDSSYEQYF

J gene: TRBJ2-3
clone size: .
D gene: .
V gene: TRBV11-2
CDR3 DNA: TGTGCCAGCAGCTTAAACAGGGCCCGCACAGATACGCAGTATTTT
CDR3 protein: CASSLNRARTDTQYF

J gene: TRBJ2-2
clone size: .
D gene: TRBD2
V gene: TRBV4-3
CDR3 DNA: TGCGCCAGCAGCCAAGGAAACGGGAGGGCCCCCGGGGAGCTGTTTTTT
CDR3 protein: CASSQGNGRAPGELFF

J gene: TRBJ2-3
clone size: .
D gene: .
V gene: TRBV7-3
CDR3 DNA: TGTGCCAGCAGCCCACAACCCCCAGATACGCAGTATTTT
CDR3 protein: CASSPQPPDTQYF

J gene: TRBJ1-4
clone size: once
D gene: .
V gene: TRBV18
CDR3 DNA: TGTGCCAGCTCATCAAACGCGGTTGCAACTAATGAAAAACTGTTTTTT
CDR3 protein: CASSSNAVATNEKLFF

J gene: TRBJ2-7
clone size: few
D gene: TRBD2
V gene: TRBV11-2
CDR3 DNA: TGTGCCAGCAGCTCCACTAGCGGACGCTACGAGCAGTACTTC
CDR3 protein: CASSSTSGRYEQYF

J gene: TRBJ2-1
clone size: few
D gene: TRBD2
V gene: TRBV7-9
CDR3 DNA: TGTGCCAGCAGCATCGGACTAGCGGGAGTAAATGAGCAGTTCTTC
CDR3 protein: CASSIGLAGVNEQFF

J gene: TRBJ2-7
clone size: .
D gene: TRBD1
V gene: TRBV7-2
CDR3 DNA: TGTGCCAGCAGCTTAGGGGGCAGGGGGTACTCCTACGAGCAGTACTTC
CDR3 protein: CASSLGGRGYSYEQYF

J gene: TRBJ1-1
clone size: .
D gene: TRBD1
V gene: TRBV2
CDR3 DNA: TGTGCCAGCAGGGGAGGGACAGGGGCGGCATATGAAGCTTTCTTT
CDR3 protein: CASRGGTGAAYEAFF

J gene: TRBJ1-1
clone size: many
D gene: .
V gene: TRBV4-1
CDR3 DNA: TGCGCCAGCAGCCCCCGACAGGACACTGAAGCTTTCTTT
CDR3 protein: CASSPRQDTEAFF

J gene: TRBJ2-4
clone size: many
D gene: .
V gene: TRBV7-2
CDR3 DNA: TGTGCCAGCAGCTTAGGGACTAAAAACATTCAGTACTTC
CDR3 protein: CASSLGTKNIQYF

J gene: TRBJ2-3
clone size: few
D gene: TRBD1
V gene: TRBV28
CDR3 DNA: TGTGCCAGCAGTTCGGGACAGGGAACAGATACGCAGTATTTT
CDR3 protein: CASSSGQGTDTQYF